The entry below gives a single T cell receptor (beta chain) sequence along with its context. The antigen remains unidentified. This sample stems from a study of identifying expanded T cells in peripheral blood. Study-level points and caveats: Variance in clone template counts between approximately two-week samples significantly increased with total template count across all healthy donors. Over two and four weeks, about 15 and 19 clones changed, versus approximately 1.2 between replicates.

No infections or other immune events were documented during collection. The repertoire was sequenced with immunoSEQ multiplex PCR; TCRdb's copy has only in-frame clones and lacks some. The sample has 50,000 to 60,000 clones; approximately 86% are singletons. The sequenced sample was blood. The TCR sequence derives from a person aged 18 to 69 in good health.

CDR3 in amino acids: CASSALGLARGWTGELFF. In nucleotides, the CDR3 is TGTGCCAGCAGTGCCCTCGGACTAGCCAGGGGTTGGACCGGGGAGCTGTTTTTT. The chain employs TRBV25-1 and TRBJ2-2; the match to TRBD2 covers 8 bases. Germline V gene lookup returns CDR1 MGHDK and CDR2 SYGVNS. CDR3 length: 18 amino acids. After removal of 4 bases from V and 5 bases from J, the junction contained 15 bases not matched to a gene.